This T cell receptor (beta chain) was retrieved from a study of shared clonotypes between healthy human individuals. Notes on this clone: Its antigen is undetermined.

This CDR3 contains 15 residues. Trimming pared 8 bases from V and 1 base from J, leaving 16 bases between. CDR1 and CDR2 from the germline V gene are ENHRY and SYGVKD. Genomic DNA (from each subset) was split evenly across several immunoSEQ plates. Profiled with immunoSEQ multiplex PCR; TCRdb holds only in-frame clones, not every one. The data hold some 1.5 million clones, with 95% to 99% observed a single time. Study-wide results and limits: Generally, naive subsets (rather than memory subsets) showed larger estimated richness. Non-shared clonotypes had lower generation probabilities than clonotypes shared by all four sorted-subset donors.

This clonotype was obtained from a young man in good health. The chain uses TRBV10-3 and TRBJ2-3, with D possibly matching TRBD1 (6 bases). The sequencing sample was made of naive CD4+ T cells sorted from blood. Sample subset: CD45RA+ positively selected. The CDR3 sequence: CAIPPGQRRTDTQYF. The CDR3 DNA sequence: TGTGCCATCCCGCCGGGACAAAGACGCACAGATACGCAGTATTTT.